This TCR beta chain appears in the sequencing data of a study of T cell responses to AZD1222 COVID-19 vaccine. On this clone: Its target is not known.

Sequencing used immunoSEQ multiplex PCR; TCRdb keeps in-frame clones, though not all of them. The profile covers 120,000 to 150,000 clones, with about 81% appearing a single time and over 4% taken by the ten largest. The CDR3 contains 17 residues. V trimming: 4 bases; J trimming: 6 bases; junction bases outside the gene matches: 12. The germline V gene encodes CDR1 SGHVS and CDR2 FNYEAQ. Study-wide results and limits: The peak T cell response came first, and repertoires were sampled only after it. In the spike-specific TCR repertoire, nearly half reportedly target unmutated variant regions.

The chain is built from TRBV7-6 and TRBJ2-1; the match to TRBD1 covers 10 bases. The clonotype comes from an adult in good health. The sample in question was peripheral blood, obtained on day 0 of MenACWY control vaccination. As DNA, the CDR3 is TGTGCCAGCAGCTCAATTCCCGGGACAGGGGTGGGCAATGAGCAGTTCTTC. The encoded protein is CASSSIPGTGVGNEQFF.